The 29 T cell receptor beta chains in this list originate from one sample, sequenced in a study of breast tumors, draining lymph nodes, adjacent tissues. TCRdb passed the multiplex PCR reads through MiXCR, listing each CDR3 protein once. The sample lists about 100,000 distinct CDR3 sequences; 21% were seen once. Breast cancer patients provided tissue from their axillary draining lymph nodes. Sample: axillary lymph node tissue. These receptors were collected from a female donor with breast cancer. Some clones in this sample may be carry-over from other donors' samples.

Worth noting for this clonotype: A read error is possible here, since a much larger clone lies one base away. V usage is TRBV2 and J usage is TRBJ2-1; TRBD1 matches 7 bases. Germline-derived CDR1 and CDR2 are SNHLY and FYNNEI. CDR3 size: 15 residues. The CDR3 loop reads CASRERTGQRDEQFF. The CDR3 DNA reads as TGTGCCAGCCGTGAACGGACAGGCCAAAGAGATGAGCAGTTCTTC. Full variable domain (outside the CDR3, taken from reference TRBV2 and TRBJ2-1): EPEVTQTPSHQVTQMGQEVILRCVPISNHLYFYWYRQILGQKVEFLVSFYNNEISEKSEIFDDQFSVERPDGSNFTLKIRSTKLEDSAMYFCASRERTGQRDEQFFGPGTRLTVL.

On this clonotype itself: This clone may be a read error of a much larger clone one base away. The rearrangement links TRBV20-1 to TRBJ2-3, with TRBD2 identical over 8 bases. This CDR3 is built from 14 residues. CDR1 is DFQATT, CDR2 SNEGSKA, per germline (reference sequence). The chain's CDR3 is CSVPRGGGTDTRYF. The CDR3 DNA reads TGCAGTGTCCCCCGGGGGGGGGGCACAGATACGCGGTATTTT.

This clonotype has a count of ten or more. The genes are TRBV7-2 and TRBJ2-3, with TRBD1 as a possible D gene (7 bases). Germline CDR1 SGHTA, CDR2 FQGNSA. Trimming pared 5 bases from V and 3 bases from J, leaving 18 bases between. The CDR3 has 16 residues. Here the CDR3 DNA reads TGTGCCAGCAGCCGTCTCGAGGCAGGGGGGACAGATACGCAGTATTTT. Its translation is CASSRLEAGGTDTQYF.

The J gene is TRBJ2-1, the V gene TRBV5-1, with 7 bases lining up with TRBD2. With V trimmed by 0 bases and J by 4 bases, 10 bases remained unmatched. CDR1 is SGHRS and CDR2 is YFSETQ in the germline V gene. CDR3 length: 17 amino acids. The DNA for the CDR3 is TGCGCCAGCAGCTTGGTCACTAAGGGCGGGAGTTACAATGAGCAGTTCTTC. This sequence encodes CASSLVTKGGSYNEQFF.

As concerns this clonotype: Just one base apart from a much larger clone, this may be a read error. The chain is built from TRBV11-2 and TRBJ2-5, with D uncertain. The CDR3 extends over 16 amino acids. Germline V gene sequence: CDR1 SGHAT, CDR2 FQNNGV. The CDR3 reads CVSSLGLVLFRETQYF. The CDR3 DNA reads as TGTGTCAGCAGCTTAGGGCTAGTCTTGTTCAGAGAGACCCAGTACTTC.

V is TRBV28 and J is TRBJ1-4; no definite D call. The CDR3 is 12 amino acids. V was trimmed by 2 bases and J by 8 bases, leaving 6 bases between them. CDR1 is MDHEN, CDR2 SYDVKM, per germline. The CDR3: CASSLGREKLFF. CDR3 DNA sequence: TGTGCCAGCAGTTTAGGCAGGGAAAAACTGTTTTTT.

In its sample, this clonotype was seen once. V and J are TRBV7-3 and TRBJ1-1, with 7 bases matching TRBD1. V lost 1 base to trimming and J lost 3 bases; unmatched junction nucleotides: 5. Germline V gene sequence: CDR1 SGHTA, CDR2 FQGTGA. This CDR3 spans 15 amino acids. The CDR3 region is CASSLNRDSYTEAFF. The CDR3, as DNA: TGTGCCAGCAGCTTAAACCGGGACAGCTACACTGAAGCTTTCTTT. Looking up the rest from reference TRBV7-3 and TRBJ1-1 gives the full variable domain: GAGVSQTPSNKVTEKGKYVELRCDPISGHTALYWYRQSLGQGPEFLIYFQGTGAADDSGLPNDRFFAVRPEGSVSTLKIQRTERGDSAVYLCASSLNRDSYTEAFFGQGTRLTVV.

This clonotype was seen at least ten times. The V and J genes are TRBV6-6 and TRBJ1-3, with 7 bases fitting TRBD1. This CDR3 has 13 residues. CDR1 is MNHNY and CDR2 is SVGAGI in the germline V gene (reference sequence). V gave up 8 bases and J gave up 7 bases; unmatched junction bases: 8. CDR3 nucleotides: TGTGCCAGCGTCCGACAGGGCGGGAACACCATATATTTT. This encodes CASVRQGGNTIYF.

Note on this clonotype: A much larger clone lies one base from this, so it may be a read error. The chain has TRBV15 and TRBJ1-5; D gene ambiguous. Germline V gives CDR1 LNHNV, CDR2 YYDKDF (reference sequence). CDR3 size: 16 residues. With 4 bases removed from V and 1 base from J, the gap between germline ends came to 14 bases. The chain's CDR3 is CATSNEREESNQPQHF. The CDR3 DNA reads as TGTGCCACCAGCAATGAACGGGAGGAAAGCAATCAGCCCCAGCATTTT.

This clonotype came up many times. J is TRBJ1-4 and V is TRBV5-1; no firm D call. The CDR3 loop spans 14 amino acids. The V end was cut by 0 bases, the J end by 10 bases, with 13 bases between. Germline CDR1 and CDR2: SGHRS and YFSETQ. The CDR3 DNA sequence: TGCGCCAGCAGCTTGGTAGCTGACATGGGAAAACTGTTTTTT. Its protein is CASSLVADMGKLFF. Together with reference TRBV5-1 and TRBJ1-4, the CDR3 gives the full variable domain: KAGVTQTPRYLIKTRGQQVTLSCSPISGHRSVSWYQQTPGQGLQFLFEYFSETQRNKGNFPGRFSGRQFSNSRSEMNVSTLELGDSALYLCASSLVADMGKLFFGSGTQLSVL.

This clonotype was observed many times. V usage is TRBV19 and J usage is TRBJ2-1; D remains ambiguous. The V end lost 1 base, the J end lost 4 bases, and 8 bases lay between the germline ends. Per germline, CDR1 LNHDA and CDR2 SQIVND (reference sequence). The CDR3 totals 14 residues. The DNA for the CDR3 is TGTGCCAGTAGTATAGGGGGATTTTACAATGAGCAGTTCTTC. As protein: CASSIGGFYNEQFF.

At least ten counts were recorded for this clonotype. This chain uses TRBV6-6 with TRBJ1-4, with D unclear. The CDR3 is made up of 15 amino acids. Germline V CDR1 and CDR2: MNHNY, SVGAGI (reference sequence). V lost 0 bases, J lost 3 bases, and 8 bases lay in between. CDR3 loop: CASSYSRIPNEKLFF. The CDR3 bases are TGTGCCAGCAGTTACTCGAGGATACCTAATGAAAAACTGTTTTTT.

This clonotype was detected many times. The V gene is TRBV4-1, the J gene TRBJ1-4; D ambiguous. The CDR3 sequence is 13 residues long. The ends were cut back, 6 bases at V and 7 bases at J, with 12 bases in the middle. CDR1 MGHRA and CDR2 YSYEKL come from the germline V gene. This chain's CDR3 is CASRSGLAEKLFF. In DNA form, the CDR3 reads TGCGCCAGCAGGTCGGGGTTGGCTGAAAAACTGTTTTTT.

At least ten counts were recorded for this clonotype. The J gene is TRBJ1-5, the V gene TRBV20-1, with D possibly TRBD1 on 5 matching bases. The V end lost 0 bases, the J end lost 0 bases, and 15 bases lay between the germline ends. This CDR3 is 17 amino acids long. Germline V gene data show CDR1 as DFQATT and CDR2 as SNEGSKA (reference sequence). The CDR3: CSAREGGVGYSNQPQHF. CDR3 nucleotides: TGCAGTGCTAGAGAGGGGGGGGTGGGTTATAGCAATCAGCCCCAGCATTTT.

Of note for this clonotype: Being one base from a much bigger clone, this may be a read error. The chain joins TRBV7-6 to TRBJ1-5, with a weak D call TRBD1 (6 bases). The V end was cut by 8 bases, the J end by 3 bases, with 17 bases between. Germline lookup yields CDR1 SGHVS and CDR2 FNYEAQ. This CDR3 comprises 15 residues. The DNA of the CDR3 is TGTGCCAGCGGCCTTCAACAGGGCCCCAATCAGCCCCAGCATTTT. This translates into CASGLQQGPNQPQHF. Together with reference TRBV7-6 and TRBJ1-5, the CDR3 gives the full variable domain: GAGVSQSPRYKVTKRGQDVALRCDPISGHVSLYWYRQALGQGPEFLTYFNYEAQQDKSGLPNDRFSAERPEGSISTLTIQRTEQRDSAMYRCASGLQQGPNQPQHFGDGTRLSIL.

This clonotype was observed at least ten times. The J gene is TRBJ2-6, the V gene TRBV19; D uncertain. The V and J ends lost 3 bases and 0 bases respectively, with 9 bases between them. Germline V gene sequence: CDR1 LNHDA, CDR2 SQIVND (reference sequence). This CDR3 comprises 16 residues. The CDR3 sequence: CASSIFWGSGANVLTF. The CDR3 DNA follows: TGTGCCAGTAGTATTTTCTGGGGCTCTGGGGCCAACGTCCTGACTTTC.

This clonotype occurred many times. The chain links TRBV12-3 or TRBV12-4 to TRBJ2-5, with TRBD1 matching 9 bases. CDR3 size: 14 residues. V shed 3 bases and J 3 bases; nucleotides not matched to a gene: 2. The CDR3 region has the DNA TGTGCCAGCAGTTTGGGGACAGGGAAAGAGACCCAGTACTTC. As protein: CASSLGTGKETQYF.

This clonotype was counted only a few times. The chain employs TRBV24-1 and TRBJ2-1; 8 bases fit TRBD1. The germline gives CDR1 KGHDR, CDR2 SFDVKD. The CDR3 length is 13 residues. V dropped 7 bases and J dropped 5; count of bases not matched to a gene: 3. CDR3 in DNA: TGTGCCACCAGGCAGGGGGCAAACAATGAGCAGTTCTTC. It is translated as CATRQGANNEQFF.

This clonotype was observed at least ten times. V usage is TRBV5-1 and J usage is TRBJ2-3, with TRBD2 identical over 9 bases. Germline lookup yields CDR1 SGHRS and CDR2 YFSETQ. J was trimmed by 1 base and V by 7 bases; bases with no gene match: 4. The CDR3 extends over 14 amino acids. The CDR3 loop reads CASCGGDRTDTQYF. CDR3 coding DNA: TGCGCCAGCTGCGGGGGGGACCGCACAGATACGCAGTATTTT.

This clonotype was found many times. This rearrangement joins TRBV10-3 to TRBJ2-7; TRBD1 matches at 7 bases. The V gene end was trimmed by 6 bases and the J gene end by 3 bases; junction bases not matched to a gene: 8. The CDR3 covers 14 residues. CDR1 and CDR2 (germline): ENHRY, SYGVKD. Here the CDR3 DNA reads TGTGCCATCAGCCCGGGACAGCCTAACTACGAGCAGTACTTC. It specifies CAISPGQPNYEQYF.

The CDR3 loop is CASRKSPGPGGYQYF. DNA of the CDR3: TGTGCCAGCAGGAAATCGCCGGGACCCGGAGGTTATCAGTACTTC. The chain uses TRBV12-3 or TRBV12-4 and TRBJ2-5, with D possibly being TRBD1 or TRBD2 (5 bases each). This CDR3 spans 15 amino acids. Deletions cut 6 bases from V and 11 bases from J, with 25 bases between.

This clonotype turned up a few times. The V and J genes are TRBV28 and TRBJ2-3; unclear D gene. The CDR3 is 14 amino acids. V lost 3 bases and J 0 bases, leaving 7 bases between the germline ends. Germline values: CDR1 MDHEN, CDR2 SYDVKM. The CDR3 here is CASSFRGSTDTQYF. The CDR3 region has the DNA TGTGCCAGCAGTTTTCGAGGCAGCACAGATACGCAGTATTTT.

This clonotype showed up just a few times. V gene TRBV5-4 combines with J gene TRBJ2-3, with D unclear. This CDR3 region has 14 residues. Trimming removed 4 bases from V and 2 bases from J, with 11 bases in between. Germline CDR1 reads SGHNT; CDR2 reads YYREEE (reference sequence). In nucleotides, the CDR3 is TGTGCCAGCAGCCCAACCGGAGACACAGATACGCAGTATTTT. It yields the protein CASSPTGDTDTQYF.

Ten or more counts support this clonotype. The chain joins TRBV9 to TRBJ2-3; 9 bases align to TRBD2. Germline CDR1 is SGDLS and CDR2 is YYNGEE. V shed 1 base, J shed 2 bases, and the junction held 2 bases outside the gene matches. This CDR3 has 15 amino acids. This CDR3 is CASSVLAGFTDTQYF. CDR3 DNA: TGTGCCAGCAGCGTACTAGCGGGATTCACAGATACGCAGTATTTT.

This clonotype was counted many times. The V gene is TRBV11-2, the J gene TRBJ2-5; D possibly corresponds to TRBD1 (5 bases). This CDR3 comprises 14 residues. Trimming removed 0 bases at V and 5 bases at J, with 10 bases between. Germline lookup yields CDR1 SGHAT and CDR2 FQNNGV. The CDR3 sequence is CASSLDQGWETQYF. CDR3 nucleotides: TGTGCCAGCAGCTTAGATCAGGGTTGGGAGACCCAGTACTTC.

This clonotype was observed many times. The chain carries TRBV5-5 and TRBJ2-7, with 7 bases identical to TRBD1. J gave up 4 bases and V 4 bases, and 17 bases lay outside the gene matches. CDR1 is SGHKS, CDR2 YYEKEE, per germline (reference sequence). There are 17 residues in the CDR3. The CDR3 DNA reads as TGTGCCAGCAGCGTAGCGCCGACAGGGATAATGATTTACGAGCAGTACTTC. Its translation is CASSVAPTGIMIYEQYF.

This clonotype was detected ten times or more. The chain recombines TRBV12-3 or TRBV12-4 with TRBJ1-6; possibly TRBD1 for D (6 bases). V was clipped by 3 bases and J by 6 bases, with 12 bases between them. The CDR3 has 15 residues. The CDR3 loop is CASSFLTGPNSPLHF. The CDR3 nucleotides are TGTGCCAGCAGTTTCCTGACAGGCCCTAATTCACCCCTCCACTTT.

The chain has TRBV20-1 and TRBJ2-5, with TRBD1 identical over 11 bases. This CDR3 contains 17 residues. Germline CDR1 DFQATT, CDR2 SNEGSKA (reference sequence). J lost 5 bases, V lost 1 base, and 12 bases had no gene match. CDR3 protein: CSARGGGGQGGLETQYF. For the CDR3, the DNA is TGCAGTGCTAGAGGGGGAGGGGGACAGGGGGGATTGGAGACCCAGTACTTC.

This clonotype was found once. V and J are TRBV20-1 and TRBJ1-5; a possible D gene is TRBD1 (5 bases). Germline CDR1 and CDR2: DFQATT and SNEGSKA (reference sequence). V was shortened by 0 bases and J by 6 bases, with 18 bases between the two germline ends. The CDR3 runs 16 residues. DNA of the CDR3: TGCAGTGCTAGAGATCATAAGTTGGGGCCGGGTCAGCCCCAGCATTTT. The encoded protein is CSARDHKLGPGQPQHF.